This TCR beta chain was found in a study of cytomegalovirus exposure and HLA in healthy donors. The PCR contained 60 Vbeta and 13 Jbeta primers. Sequencing used immunoSEQ multiplex PCR; TCRdb keeps in-frame clones, though not all of them. This table has 200,000 to 300,000 clones, about four fifths appearing once. In regard to this clone: The junction and the germline gene differ at one end; a read error may be behind it.

The CDR3 is 9 residues long. CDR1 is WNHNN and CDR2 is SYGVQD in the germline V gene (reference sequence). The sequence was obtained from a woman aged 40 to 55 in good health and CMV-seropositive. Sample: PBMCs. This rearrangement joins TRBV10-1 to TRBJ1-6, with no clear D. This CDR3 is CATTYRTPF. CDR3 in DNA: TGCGCCACTACGTACAGAACCCCCTTT.